These 27 T cell receptor beta chains originate from one sample sequenced in a study of blood T cell repertoires in COVID-19. The repertoire was sequenced with immunoSEQ multiplex PCR; TCRdb's copy has only in-frame clones and lacks some. The sample lists about 170,000 clones, 77% occurring once. The sequenced material came from peripheral blood. These receptors were obtained from a man between 65 and 85 years old with acute or convalescent COVID-19.

This sequence joins TRBV9 and TRBJ1-1; D is perhaps TRBD1 (5 bases). The germline V gene encodes CDR1 SGDLS and CDR2 YYNGEE. The CDR3 consists of 15 residues. V gave up 3 bases and J gave up 3 bases, with 15 bases separating them. The CDR3 nucleotides read TGTGCCAGCAGCGCCGTCGGGGGATTCTACACTGAAGCTTTCTTT. Translation: CASSAVGGFYTEAFF.

The chain employs TRBV10-3 and TRBJ1-1; 7 bases map to TRBD1. This CDR3 is built from 15 residues. In germline, CDR1 is ENHRY, CDR2 SYGVKD. J was trimmed by 7 bases and V by 2 bases; bases with no gene match: 10. The CDR3 DNA sequence: TGTGCCATCAGTGAGGGGCAGGGGGGAATACTTGAAGCTTTCTTT. Translation gives CAISEGQGGILEAFF.

This chain uses TRBV28 with TRBJ1-5; 8 nucleotides match TRBD1. Germline V CDR1 and CDR2: MDHEN, SYDVKM. This CDR3 spans 15 amino acids. Trimming removed 6 bases from V and 2 bases from J; junction bases left unmatched: 6. CDR3 protein: CASRHLDRGNQPQHF. DNA of the CDR3: TGTGCCAGCAGGCACCTGGACAGGGGCAATCAGCCCCAGCATTTT.

The chain joins TRBV5-4 to TRBJ2-3, with a tentative D call TRBD1 (5 bases). The CDR3 totals 16 residues. Per the germline V gene, CDR1 is SGHNT and CDR2 is YYREEE (reference sequence). V was pared by 0 bases and J by 3 bases, with 14 bases between. The CDR3 DNA reads TGTGCCAGCAGCTTGGCGCTTTCAGGGAATACAGATACGCAGTATTTT. Protein: CASSLALSGNTDTQYF.

The CDR3: CASIRGSGLQETQYF. The CDR3 nucleotides are TGTGCCAGCATCCGGGGTAGCGGGTTACAAGAGACCCAGTACTTC. The V call is TRBV7-2, the J call TRBJ2-5; 7 bases match TRBD2. Trimming took 7 bases from V and 2 from J; bases not matched to a gene: 10. CDR3 size: 15 residues. The germline V gene encodes CDR1 SGHTA and CDR2 FQGNSA.

The CDR3 here is CAWRPWTGANTEAFF. For the CDR3, the DNA is TGTGCCTGGAGACCTTGGACAGGGGCGAACACTGAAGCTTTCTTT. The chain couples TRBV30 to TRBJ1-1, with TRBD1 matching 9 bases. Germline CDR1 reads GTSNPN; CDR2 reads SVGIG (reference sequence). The CDR3 runs to 15 residues. V dropped 3 bases and J dropped 1; count of bases not matched to a gene: 6.

The chain uses TRBV29-1 and TRBJ2-7; 7 bases match TRBD2. With V trimmed by 4 bases and J by 9 bases, 21 bases remained unmatched. Germline V CDR1 and CDR2: SQVTM, ANQGSEA. The length of the CDR3 is 16 residues. This CDR3 is CSVGTLSSGPTTVQYF. DNA of the CDR3: TGCAGCGTTGGAACACTGTCTAGCGGCCCAACTACGGTGCAGTACTTC.

This clone was detected a few times. This chain connects TRBV14 to TRBJ1-2; D unclear. With 4 bases removed from V and 0 bases from J, the gap between germline ends came to 15 bases. The CDR3 covers 16 residues. CDR1 and CDR2 (germline): SGHDN, FVKESK. The CDR3 protein is CASSPGVWGANYGYTF. DNA of the CDR3: TGTGCCAGCAGCCCTGGTGTCTGGGGAGCTAACTATGGCTACACCTTC.

This chain uses TRBV5-8 with TRBJ2-1, with D possibly being TRBD2 (6 bases). CDR3 length: 15 residues. V gave up 4 bases and J gave up 9 bases, with 20 bases separating them. Germline lookup yields CDR1 SGHTS and CDR2 YDEGEE. DNA for the CDR3: TGTGCCAGCAGCCGACAACGGGTGGGAGGAACTGAGCAGTTCTTC. Amino acid sequence: CASSRQRVGGTEQFF.

This CDR3 reads CASSATSGTNEQYF. In nucleotides, the CDR3 is TGTGCCAGTAGTGCGACTAGCGGGACAAACGAGCAGTACTTC. The chain uses TRBV19 and TRBJ2-7; 11 bases align to TRBD2. This CDR3 contains 14 residues. The trim removed 5 bases at V and 5 bases at J, leaving 5 bases unmatched. Per the germline V gene, CDR1 is LNHDA and CDR2 is SQIVND (reference sequence).

V usage is TRBV2 and J usage is TRBJ2-1; 7 bases align to TRBD1. The V and J ends lost 5 bases and 0 bases, in that order; junction bases with no gene match: 7. Germline assignment: CDR1 SNHLY and CDR2 FYNNEI. This CDR3 contains 16 residues. This CDR3 reads CASSSRDSLSYNEQFF. The CDR3 bases are TGTGCCAGCAGTTCTCGGGACAGCCTCTCCTACAATGAGCAGTTCTTC.

This clone was picked up a small number of times. The rearrangement uses TRBV9 and TRBJ2-1, with D possibly matching TRBD2 (6 bases). V lost 0 bases to trimming and J lost 4 bases, with 11 bases between them. The CDR3 extends over 15 amino acids. The V gene's germline CDR1 is SGDLS and CDR2 YYNGEE. The CDR3: CASSVVGSGYNEQFF. CDR3 sequence (DNA): TGTGCCAGCAGCGTAGTTGGTAGCGGTTACAATGAGCAGTTCTTC.

This sequence joins TRBV19 and TRBJ1-5; possible D gene TRBD1, 6 bases. The CDR3 runs to 14 residues. V was shortened by 6 bases and J by 2 bases, with 11 bases between the two germline ends. The V gene's germline CDR1 is LNHDA and CDR2 SQIVND (reference sequence). The CDR3 region is CASRKQGGNQPQHF. CDR3 sequence (DNA): TGTGCCAGTAGGAAACAGGGCGGCAATCAGCCCCAGCATTTT.

Here the CDR3 reads CASSTGHLLSYGYTF. CDR3 bases: TGCGCCAGCAGCACAGGACACCTACTTAGCTATGGCTACACCTTC. The gene calls are TRBV5-1 and TRBJ1-2; possibly TRBD1 for D (5 bases). CDR3 length equals 15 residues. Germline CDR1 and CDR2: SGHRS and YFSETQ. The ends were cut back, 4 bases at V and 4 bases at J, with 17 bases in the middle.

V usage is TRBV7-9 and J usage is TRBJ1-1; D gene unclear. The CDR3 is made up of 15 amino acids. Trimming cost V 5 bases and J 5 bases, with 18 bases left between them. The germline V gene encodes CDR1 SEHNR and CDR2 FQNEAQ (reference sequence). CDR3 sequence: CASSASGQAGTEAFF. As DNA, the CDR3 is TGTGCCAGCAGCGCAAGCGGGCAGGCCGGGACTGAAGCTTTCTTT. Using reference TRBV7-9 and TRBJ1-1 for the parts outside the CDR3, the full variable domain is DTGVSQNPRHKITKRGQNVTFRCDPISEHNRLYWYRQTLGQGPEFLTYFQNEAQLEKSRLLSDRFSAERPKGSFSTLEIQRTEQGDSAMYLCASSASGQAGTEAFFGQGTRLTVV.

The chain joins TRBV15 to TRBJ1-3; 7 bases are a match to TRBD1. The V gene's germline CDR1 is LNHNV and CDR2 YYDKDF (reference sequence). This CDR3 has 15 residues. J lost 0 bases, V lost 4 bases, and 3 bases had no gene match. As DNA, the CDR3 is TGTGCCACCAGCAAAGGGGGCAACTCTGGAAACACCATATATTTT. Amino acid sequence: CATSKGGNSGNTIYF.

The chain links TRBV15 to TRBJ1-2; D ambiguous. CDR1 LNHNV and CDR2 YYDKDF come from the germline V gene (reference sequence). V lost 1 base, J lost 4 bases, and 13 bases lay in between. The CDR3 is 15 amino acids. CDR3 region: CATSRGQEEIYGYTF. In DNA form, the CDR3 reads TGTGCCACCAGCAGAGGTCAAGAGGAGATCTATGGCTACACCTTC.

The CDR3 reads CASSITGTSGRAFRFF. The CDR3 bases are TGTGCCAGCAGCATAACCGGGACTAGCGGGAGGGCCTTTCGGTTCTTC. The chain uses TRBV7-9 and TRBJ2-1, with TRBD2 identical over 16 bases. This CDR3 has 16 residues. Trimming took 5 bases from V and 15 from J; bases not matched to a gene: 13. Germline V CDR1 and CDR2: SEHNR, FQNEAQ (reference sequence).

This chain uses TRBV18 with TRBJ2-7; D might be TRBD2 (5 bases). V lost 1 base and J lost 5, with 12 bases in between. The CDR3 is 14 amino acids. From germline, CDR1 is KGHSH and CDR2 LQKENI. In nucleotides, the CDR3 is TGTGCCAGCTCACCACGAGGGTTTGGGAACGAGCAGTACTTC. Encoded protein: CASSPRGFGNEQYF.

This CDR3 is CASSVETGPYEQYF. The CDR3 DNA sequence: TGTGCCAGCAGCGTAGAAACAGGGCCCTACGAGCAGTACTTC. The chain employs TRBV9 and TRBJ2-7; a possible D gene is TRBD1 (6 bases). The CDR3 runs to 14 residues. CDR1 and CDR2 (germline): SGDLS, YYNGEE. V dropped 0 bases and J dropped 2 bases, with 9 bases sitting between them.

V is TRBV11-1 and J is TRBJ1-3, with 12 bases matching TRBD1. The germline CDR1 and CDR2 sequences are SGHAT and FQDESV (reference sequence). The length of the CDR3 is 15 residues. Germline trimming cut 5 bases from V and 7 bases from J; bases unmatched to any gene: 6. DNA for the CDR3: TGTGCCAGCAGCCCGGGACAGGGGGCCGCGAACACCATATATTTT. Its translation: CASSPGQGAANTIYF.

J is TRBJ2-5 and V is TRBV18; TRBD1 agrees at 8 bases. V lost 4 bases and J lost 5; bases outside the gene matches: 6. The germline V gene has CDR1 KGHSH and CDR2 LQKENI. The CDR3 extends over 14 amino acids. CDR3 sequence (DNA): TGTGCCAGCTCACGACAGGGGTCAACGGAGACCCAGTACTTC. Its translation: CASSRQGSTETQYF.

The gene calls are TRBV6-2 or TRBV6-3 and TRBJ2-1, with 11 bases aligning to TRBD1. V trimming: 6 bases; J trimming: 4 bases; junction bases outside the gene matches: 5. Germline loops: CDR1 MNHEY, CDR2 SVGEGT. CDR3 length equals 15 residues. The CDR3: CASSSGQGVYNEQFF. The CDR3 DNA follows: TGTGCCAGCAGCTCGGGACAGGGGGTGTACAATGAGCAGTTCTTC.

The gene calls are TRBV10-3 and TRBJ1-2; tentative D call: TRBD1 (5 bases). The CDR3 extends over 13 amino acids. The germline CDR1 and CDR2 sequences are ENHRY and SYGVKD. Trimming left V 2 bases short and J 3 bases short, with 7 bases between. CDR3 bases: TGTGCCATCAGTGAGAAGGGGTACTATGGCTACACCTTC. Its translation is CAISEKGYYGYTF.

The CDR3 spells CSASLAGGFYNEQFF. CDR3 coding DNA: TGCAGTGCTAGTTTAGCGGGAGGATTCTACAATGAGCAGTTCTTC. The V gene is TRBV20-1, the J gene TRBJ2-1; 10 positions agree with TRBD2. The CDR3 runs 15 residues. V lost 3 bases to trimming and J lost 3 bases; unmatched junction nucleotides: 5. CDR1 is DFQATT, CDR2 SNEGSKA, per germline (reference sequence).

This clone appeared a single time. This chain connects TRBV24-1 to TRBJ2-7; possibly TRBD2 for D (5 bases). CDR3 length equals 11 residues. CDR1 and CDR2 from the germline V gene are KGHDR and SFDVKD. V lost 7 bases and J 6 bases, leaving 9 bases between the germline ends. The CDR3 DNA reads as TGTGCCACCAGCCTAGGGAGCGAGCAGTACTTC. Translated, it gives CATSLGSEQYF.

CDR3 sequence reads: CASSQGISGANVLTF. The CDR3 DNA follows: TGTGCCAGCAGCCAAGGTATCTCTGGGGCCAACGTCCTGACTTTC. J is TRBJ2-6 and V is TRBV4-2; D call uncertain. V lost 1 base and J lost 0, with 4 bases in between. Germline V gene sequence: CDR1 LGHNA, CDR2 YNFKEQ. The CDR3 length is 15 residues.